These 17 T cell receptor beta chains came from one sample sequenced in a study of regulatory T cells in long-lasting Graves disease. Construction of TCR beta libraries relied on iRepertoire HTBI primers and on Arm-PCR targeting CDR3 regions. TCRdb re-called the multiplex PCR reads with MiXCR, one entry per CDR3 protein. In the table there are approximately 400,000 distinct CDR3 sequences, about 20% of which are singletons. The time point denotes: persistent/refractory GD, antithyroid drugs over 5 years with positive TRAb. PBMC RNA was the source of the TCR library. Specimen: peripheral blood mononuclear cells (PBMCs), collected when the disease was refractory, from a patient treated with antithyroid drugs. The receptors were gathered from a female donor with Graves disease.

A few counts support this clonotype. The chain is built from TRBV7-9 and TRBJ1-4; possibly TRBD1 for D (5 bases). CDR3 size: 16 residues. V was clipped by 4 bases and J by 5 bases, with 17 bases between them. The germline CDR1 and CDR2 sequences are SEHNR and FQNEAQ (reference sequence). The CDR3 sequence: CASSYVSRAGNEKLFF. The CDR3 DNA follows: TGTGCCAGCAGCTACGTGTCGCGGGCAGGGAATGAAAAACTGTTTTTT.

At least ten counts were recorded for this clonotype. The gene calls are TRBV30 and TRBJ1-2; 7 nucleotides align to TRBD1. The CDR3 covers 13 residues. The junction had 8 bases not matched to a gene; V was cut back by 6 bases and J by 4 bases. Germline V lookup: CDR1 GTSNPN, CDR2 SVGIG (reference sequence). The CDR3 DNA reads as TGTGCCTGTATTCCCGGGACAGTCTATGGCTACACCTTC. Amino acid sequence: CACIPGTVYGYTF.

The table lists this clonotype with many counts. The J gene is TRBJ2-7, the V gene TRBV6-5, with TRBD2 identical over 7 bases. This CDR3 contains 14 residues. The V gene's germline CDR1 is MNHEY and CDR2 SVGAGI. Losses at the gene ends were 2 bases for V and 5 bases for J; bases not matched to a gene: 6. CDR3 in amino acids: CASSYPREFHEQYF. Here the CDR3 DNA reads TGTGCCAGCAGTTACCCGCGGGAGTTTCACGAGCAGTACTTC.

This clonotype was counted a few times. J is TRBJ2-7 and V is TRBV30; a weak D match, TRBD2 (6 bases). The CDR3 covers 14 residues. The germline V gene encodes CDR1 GTSNPN and CDR2 SVGIG (reference sequence). V lost 0 bases and J lost 5, with 14 bases in between. For the CDR3, the DNA is TGTGCCTGGAGTGTCGGCGGGAATTCTAACGAGCAGTACTTC. It codes for CAWSVGGNSNEQYF. Full variable domain (remainder filled in from reference TRBV30 and TRBJ2-7): SQTIHQWPATLVQPVGSPLSLECTVEGTSNPNLYWYRQAAGRGLQLLFYSVGIGQISSEVPQNLSASRPQDRQFILSSKKLLLSDSGFYLCAWSVGGNSNEQYFGPGTRLTVT.

This clonotype was detected only once. The V call is TRBV7-2, the J call TRBJ2-1, with 7 bases lining up with TRBD1. V was clipped by 5 bases and J by 4 bases; unmatched bases: 14. Germline assignment: CDR1 SGHTA and CDR2 FQGNSA. This CDR3 comprises 17 residues. CDR3 region: CASSPYDRANRYNEQFF. Here the CDR3 DNA reads TGTGCCAGCAGCCCCTATGACAGGGCGAATCGTTACAATGAGCAGTTCTTC.

The rearrangement joins TRBV19 to TRBJ1-5; D call uncertain. V was shortened by 1 base and J by 7 bases, with 14 bases between the two germline ends. The CDR3 consists of 15 residues. Germline V gene data show CDR1 as LNHDA and CDR2 as SQIVND (reference sequence). This CDR3 is CASSIGSLNNQPQHF. CDR3 nucleotides: TGTGCCAGTAGTATAGGCAGTCTTAATAACCAGCCCCAGCATTTT.

The J gene is TRBJ1-2, the V gene TRBV20-1; D gene ambiguous. The CDR3 has 12 residues. Trimming shortened V by 2 bases and J by 3 bases, and 7 bases separated the two germline ends. The V gene's germline CDR1 is DFQATT and CDR2 SNEGSKA (reference sequence). The CDR3 spells CSARFADYGYTF. Written as DNA, the CDR3 is TGCAGTGCTAGATTCGCCGACTATGGCTACACCTTC.

This clonotype was detected only a few times. The chain recombines TRBV18 with TRBJ1-1; 11 bases are a match to TRBD1. Unmatched junction bases numbered 4, after V lost 0 bases and J lost 4 bases. The length of the CDR3 is 16 residues. The V gene's germline CDR1 is KGHSH and CDR2 LQKENI. The CDR3 DNA follows: TGTGCCAGCTCACCACCATCGGGACAGGGGGGCACTGAAGCTTTCTTT. Its protein product is CASSPPSGQGGTEAFF. Drawing the rest from reference TRBV18 and TRBJ1-1, the complete variable domain is NAGVMQNPRHLVRRRGQEARLRCSPMKGHSHVYWYRQLPEEGLKFMVYLQKENIIDESGMPKERFSAEFPKEGPSILRIQQVVRGDSAAYFCASSPPSGQGGTEAFFGQGTRLTVV.

The chain is built from TRBV20-1 and TRBJ1-2; no definite D call. The CDR3 has 11 residues. CDR1 DFQATT and CDR2 SNEGSKA come from the germline V gene (reference sequence). As DNA, the CDR3 is TGCAGCTCTAAGGTCAGCTATGGCTACACCTTC. It specifies CSSKVSYGYTF.

V usage is TRBV12-3 or TRBV12-4 and J usage is TRBJ2-2; the D is unclear. Trimming stripped 6 bases from V and 7 bases from J, with 9 bases between. The CDR3 spans 12 residues. The CDR3 loop reads CASRLNIGELFF. Here the CDR3 DNA reads TGTGCCAGCAGGTTGAATATCGGGGAGCTGTTTTTT.

This clonotype was counted at least ten times. The chain joins TRBV24-1 to TRBJ2-5; D is perhaps TRBD1 (6 bases). V lost 0 bases, J lost 4 bases, and 8 bases lay in between. Germline V gene sequence: CDR1 KGHDR, CDR2 SFDVKD. There are 14 residues in the CDR3. This chain's CDR3 is CATSDLGTSETQYF. The DNA of the CDR3 is TGTGCCACCAGTGATTTGGGGACATCAGAGACCCAGTACTTC.

At least ten counts were recorded for this clonotype. The chain uses TRBV12-3 or TRBV12-4 and TRBJ1-1, with a weak D call TRBD1 (5 bases). The CDR3 is 13 amino acids. V lost 4 bases and J lost 7, with 13 bases in between. CDR3 nucleotide sequence: TGTGCCAGCAGTTCAACTTCAGGGATTGAAGCTTTCTTT. Translated, it gives CASSSTSGIEAFF.

Here the CDR3 reads CASSYSLREGADTQYF. The DNA for the CDR3 is TGTGCCAGCAGTTACTCCTTGCGGGAGGGGGCAGATACGCAGTATTTT. The V gene is TRBV6-2 or TRBV6-3, the J gene TRBJ2-7, with 9 nucleotides matching TRBD2. The closer fit of TRBJ2-3 to the DNA end suggests the J call may be wrong. This CDR3 spans 16 amino acids. CDR1 is MNHEY and CDR2 is SVGEGT in the germline V gene.

V is TRBV7-9 and J is TRBJ2-5; 10 bases fit TRBD2. V was clipped by 3 bases and J by 1 base; unmatched bases: 5. This CDR3 contains 16 residues. Germline V CDR1 and CDR2: SEHNR, FQNEAQ (reference sequence). The CDR3 is CASSFPAGGLQETQYF. The DNA of the CDR3 is TGTGCCAGCAGCTTCCCAGCGGGAGGGCTCCAAGAGACCCAGTACTTC.

This clonotype was counted at least ten times. The gene calls are TRBV14 and TRBJ1-1, with a possible D match to TRBD1 (6 bases). This CDR3 region has 13 residues. The V end was cut by 2 bases, the J end by 11 bases, with 15 bases between. Germline lookup yields CDR1 SGHDN and CDR2 FVKESK. DNA for the CDR3: TGTGCCAGCAGCCAACAAACAGGGCCCGGGGCTTTCTTT. Protein sequence: CASSQQTGPGAFF.

The chain links TRBV28 to TRBJ2-3; D perhaps matches TRBD2 (5 bases). The V gene's germline CDR1 is MDHEN and CDR2 SYDVKM. CDR3 length: 16 amino acids. V was trimmed by 2 bases and J by 2 bases, leaving 14 bases between them. Here the CDR3 DNA reads TGTGCCAGCAGTTTAACGAGCGGTAGAACCACAGATACGCAGTATTTT. This codes for CASSLTSGRTTDTQYF. Full variable domain (missing parts from reference TRBV28 and TRBJ2-3): DVKVTQSSRYLVKRTGEKVFLECVQDMDHENMFWYRQDPGLGLRLIYFSYDVKMKEKGDIPEGYSVSREKKERFSLILESASTNQTSMYLCASSLTSGRTTDTQYFGPGTRLTVL.

The V call is TRBV30, the J call TRBJ1-1, with D tentatively TRBD1 (6 bases). CDR1 and CDR2 from the germline V gene are GTSNPN and SVGIG (reference sequence). The CDR3 has 14 amino acids. V lost 2 bases, J lost 5 bases, and 15 bases lay in between. CDR3 sequence (DNA): TGTGCCTGGAGTCTCAGGGGCCTGGGGACTGAAGCTTTCTTT. Amino acid sequence: CAWSLRGLGTEAFF.